The present entry profiles one T cell receptor beta chain with its context. This entry belongs to a study of blood T cell repertoires in COVID-19. The CDR3 has 13 residues. Germline CDR1 LGHNT, CDR2 FRNRAP. The V gene lost 7 bases and the J gene lost 6 bases, with 14 bases spanning the gap. Assay used: immunoSEQ multiplex PCR; TCRdb lists only in-frame clones, some missing. This table holds some 100,000 clones, roughly nine tenths found once. The source is a man aged 50-60 years with acute or convalescent COVID-19. The chain couples TRBV12-5 to TRBJ2-3; D perhaps matches TRBD2 (6 bases). The sequencing sample was made of peripheral blood. The CDR3 spells CASVALASDTQYF. Here the CDR3 DNA reads TGTGCTAGTGTTGCCCTAGCGAGTGATACGCAGTATTTT.